This TCR beta chain was found in a study of OX40 agonist ivuxolimab in advanced cancers. Regarding the research as a whole: Ivuxolimab, which targeted the costimulatory receptor OX40 (CD134), was an agonistic, fully human IgG2 monoclonal antibody. In the dose-escalation cohort, approximately 82% of patients were male, and the mean age was approximately 60 years, with a range of about 23 to 85. Patients were allowed to have had prior anti-PD-1, anti-PD-L1 or anti-CTLA-4 therapy, and roughly 40% of the dose-escalation patients had been treated with checkpoint inhibitors. Of the 50 to 55 patients in dose escalation, about 19 had hepatocellular carcinoma, some 15 had melanoma, 9 had renal cell carcinoma and 9 had head and neck cancer. Peripheral TCRbeta sequencing was intended to test whether TCR sequence diversity was altered and clonal T-cell expansion was caused by ivuxolimab. Three dose-escalation patients achieved partial responses, one with hepatocellular carcinoma and two with cutaneous melanoma. The paper covers the monotherapy dose-escalation part of the phase I ivuxolimab trial, which included N of about 50 patients. Intravenous ivuxolimab was administered to patients every 2 weeks at six dose levels: 0.01, 0.1, 0.3, 1.5, 3 and 10 mg/kg.

Cut back by 8 bases and 7 bases, the V and J ends lie 12 bases apart. The CDR3 runs 13 amino acids, cysteine and phenylalanine included. Solely the CDR3 DNA is kept, with 39 bases framed from the first base. CDR1 MNHEY and CDR2 SVGAGI are derived from the germline V gene. Genomic DNA was extracted from sorted cells for sequencing of the TCRbeta CDR3 region. The immunoSEQ Assay was used for sequencing of TCRbeta CDR3 regions. TCRdb retrieved this table from immuneACCESS and kept in-frame rearrangements only. Not all clones are present; in checked studies, unresolved V genes account for under half, and no reason is known for the remainder. This sample is represented by about 67,000 clones; about 80% of them were singletons. The ten largest clonotypes hold 5.5% of the sample. Details on this clone: Its antigen remains undetermined. One base away there is no much larger clone; base qualities are not given.

The trial excluded patients who had a history of autoimmune disease or were on systemic immunosuppression. In every dose cohort, peripheral blood was drawn for TCR sequencing at baseline, cycle 4 day 1, and cycle 7 day 1. Samples came from an open-label, multicenter, first-in-human phase I dose-escalation trial of ivuxolimab. The trial enrolled adults with locally advanced or metastatic head and neck squamous cell, hepatocellular, melanoma or renal cell carcinoma. Before TCR sequencing, CD4+ and CD8+ T cells were separately sorted from peripheral blood. On the study overall, not on this receptor specifically: In the 0.1-3.0 mg/kg groups, partial responders had among the lowest normalized peripheral clonal expansion, particularly in CD8+ T cells. Antigen specificity was not determined for the clonally expanded peripheral T cells. At doses of 0.1 to 3.0 mg/kg, clonal expansion of both CD4+ and CD8+ T cells in blood was seen between baseline and week 6. Low levels of normalized T-cell clonal expansion were also shown by some nonresponding patients. After ivuxolimab, CD8+ T cells had more expanded clones than CD4+ T cells on average.

The sequence links TRBV6-5 to TRBJ1-6; the D region possibly corresponds to TRBD1 (5 bases align). Sequenced material: CD4+ or CD8+ T cells sorted from blood, taken in a trial of the OX40 agonist ivuxolimab. The receptor comes from an adult with an advanced solid tumor such as melanoma, head and neck, liver or kidney cancer. The nucleotide sequence is given as TGTGCCAGCTTTCGGGGGGGGAATTCACCCCTCCACTTT. It codes for CASFRGGNSPLHF.